Listed below are T cell receptor beta chains from one sample, sequenced in a study of CD8+ T cells in alopecia areata. Some clones are missing from TCRdb's copy, which holds only in-frame ones; the method was immunoSEQ multiplex PCR. The sample has roughly 64,000 clones, just over 45% seen once. Sequencing was performed on CD8+ T cells sorted from blood, taken at roughly week 36, from a patient treated with tofacitinib. The source is a human donor with alopecia areata. Both conserved end residues are part of each CDR3. Fields, in order: J gene, V gene, CDR3 protein.

>TRBJ2-7|TRBV2
CATDDKNPRGVDPYEQYF
>TRBJ2-2|TRBV30
CAWSVRDSTWELFF
>TRBJ2-3|TRBV7-9
CASSSQGRDTQYF
>TRBJ2-1|TRBV19
CASSDLAGAVYNEQFF
>TRBJ1-5|TRBV4-1
CASSQRSGVQPQHF
>TRBJ2-7|TRBV5-1
CASGPAGEQYF
>TRBJ2-7|TRBV5-1
CASRSVQHEQYF
>TRBJ2-4|TRBV27
CASSLSSRNIQYF
>TRBJ2-3|TRBV4-1
CASSPRAGQRQDTQYF
>TRBJ1-5|TRBV7-9
CASSDGGNQPQHF
>TRBJ1-1|TRBV6-5
CASSYSSRVGTEAFF
>TRBJ2-5|TRBV29-1
CSVEGGRAEETQYF
>TRBJ2-7|TRBV4-3
CASSQDWDGPYYEQYF
>TRBJ2-5|TRBV9
CASSGLGQGETQYF
>TRBJ1-5|TRBV6-5
CASSPSGDHQPQHF
>TRBJ1-2|TRBV18
CASSPPGTGDYGYTF
>TRBJ2-1|TRBV9
CASSVRAGTDPDNEQFF
>TRBJ2-1|TRBV7-9
CASSPRTSGPYNEQFF
>TRBJ1-1|TRBV7-6
CASSPLLGTLNTEAFF
>TRBJ2-1|TRBV7-7
CASAPGGFSYNEQFF
>TRBJ2-1|TRBV29-1
CSVEPVLRNEQFF
>TRBJ2-3|TRBV27
CASSLSRAWPDTQYF
>TRBJ1-2|TRBV29-1
CSVEYRGNNYGYTF
>TRBJ2-7|TRBV6-5
CASTQGLAGSYEQYF
>TRBJ1-2|TRBV29-1
CSVADGYTF
>TRBJ2-5|TRBV10-3
CAISESISGRFETQYF
>TRBJ2-1|TRBV4-3
CASSQDGGPGAYNEQFF
>TRBJ2-1|TRBV29-1
CSARGRNNEQFF
>TRBJ1-2|TRBV20-1
CSASSGYTF
>TRBJ2-5|TRBV4-2
CASSQVGGETQYF
>TRBJ2-2|TRBV30
CAWSVRGGRAGELFF
>TRBJ2-5|TRBV29-1
CSVEEGLAVGETQYF
>TRBJ2-1|TRBV9
CASSLKVVSYEQFF
>TRBJ1-1|TRBV27
CASSLSVRGFEAFF
>TRBJ2-5|TRBV15
CATSRDQGRKTQYF
>TRBJ1-2|TRBV9
CASSNQGFLNYGYTF
>TRBJ2-1|TRBV7-9
CASSRPSGAYNEQFF
>TRBJ2-7|TRBV29-1
CSVDGGSEQYF
>TRBJ2-7|TRBV4-3
CASSPAAGLDYEQYF
>TRBJ2-3|TRBV29-1
CSVAAADDTQYF
>TRBJ2-2|TRBV7-6
CASSLAPEANTGELFF
>TRBJ1-1|TRBV29-1
CSVLHTEAFF
>TRBJ2-3|TRBV5-1
CASSGIGQTPRDTQYF
>TRBJ1-4|TRBV30
CACKSKGTNEKLFF
>TRBJ2-1|TRBV19
CASSIVSSYNEQFF
>TRBJ1-5|TRBV5-8
CASSSTDQPQHF
>TRBJ2-5|TRBV25-1
CASSVHTSGLFQETQYF
>TRBJ2-7|TRBV28
CASSTSGTIEQYF
>TRBJ2-1|TRBV30
CAWSEGLRSYNEQFF
>TRBJ2-3|TRBV29-1
CSVLGLAGEVGGTQYF
>TRBJ1-1|TRBV30
CAWSVQAEAFF
>TRBJ2-7|TRBV30
CAWSPSTIPSYEQYF
>TRBJ2-7|TRBV7-9
CASSYTRDKSYEQYF
>TRBJ2-7|TRBV15
CATSRGANEQYF
>TRBJ2-5|TRBV7-9
CASSSWTSGYQETQYF
>TRBJ2-7|TRBV29-1
CSVALGLQAEQYF
>TRBJ1-1|TRBV29-1
CSVEGWSTEAFF